This T cell receptor (beta chain) came from a study of T cell responses to AZD1222 COVID-19 vaccine. Overall study results and limits: Nearly half of the spike-specific TCRs reportedly recognize variant regions that carry no mutations. Most donors were white British and more were female, and clonal diversity was possibly underestimated.

For this clone: The antigen is unknown.

Assay used: immunoSEQ multiplex PCR; TCRdb lists only in-frame clones, some missing. The profile shows 100,000 to 150,000 clones, more than 75% of them singletons. The CDR3 sequence is 17 residues long. Trimming at V came to 2 bases and at J to 0 bases, leaving 8 bases not matched to a gene. From germline, CDR1 is MGHRA and CDR2 YSYEKL. This chain connects TRBV4-1 to TRBJ1-1; 8 nucleotides align to TRBD1. The sample was peripheral blood, taken on day 0 of AZD1222 vaccination. The clonotype was recovered from an adult in good health. The CDR3 protein is CASSQSALQGVNTEAFF. CDR3 nucleotides: TGCGCCAGCAGCCAAAGCGCCCTACAGGGGGTGAACACTGAAGCTTTCTTT.